These 26 T cell receptor beta chains were all obtained from the same sample, sequenced in a study of early stage breast cancer tumors. Data came from immunoSEQ multiplex PCR; TCRdb stores just in-frame clones and leaves some out. This sample carries around 6,700 clones, 50% to 80% of them seen once, and the ten largest clones take less than 15%. Source material: normal breast tissue next to the tumor. The source is a person in their fifties with breast cancer.

The V and J genes are TRBV9 and TRBJ2-1; TRBD1 is a possible D gene (6 bases). Germline V gene sequence: CDR1 SGDLS, CDR2 YYNGEE. This CDR3 spans 15 amino acids. With 4 bases removed from V and 2 bases from J, the gap between germline ends came to 13 bases. The CDR3 coding sequence is TGTGCCAGCAGCAGGTCAGGGGAGACCTACAATGAGCAGTTCTTC. Translated: CASSRSGETYNEQFF.

The gene calls are TRBV10-3 and TRBJ2-7; no clear D gene. CDR1 and CDR2 (germline): ENHRY, SYGVKD. V was clipped by 6 bases and J by 5 bases, with 11 bases between them. CDR3 length equals 12 residues. CDR3 sequence: CAIRGSSNEQYF. The CDR3 DNA is TGTGCCATCAGGGGTAGTTCCAACGAGCAGTACTTC.

The V and J genes are TRBV9 and TRBJ2-1; D is unclear. There are 16 residues in the CDR3. The V end lost 0 bases, the J end lost 4 bases, and 14 bases lay between the germline ends. Germline V gives CDR1 SGDLS, CDR2 YYNGEE. The CDR3 nucleotides are TGTGCCAGCAGCGTAGCCGCTTCGGGCTATTACAATGAGCAGTTCTTC. As protein: CASSVAASGYYNEQFF.

The chain employs TRBV9 and TRBJ2-7, with TRBD1 matching 8 bases. V gave up 2 bases and J gave up 4 bases; unmatched junction bases: 8. The germline V gene has CDR1 SGDLS and CDR2 YYNGEE. CDR3 length: 15 amino acids. CDR3: CASSVGQGISYEQYF. CDR3 sequence (DNA): TGTGCCAGCAGCGTCGGACAGGGAATATCTTACGAGCAGTACTTC.

The chain recombines TRBV2 with TRBJ1-4; 7 nucleotides match TRBD1. The CDR3 loop spans 15 amino acids. The V and J ends lost 3 bases and 8 bases, in that order; junction bases with no gene match: 9. Germline V gives CDR1 SNHLY, CDR2 FYNNEI. CDR3 region: CASSEYRGEVEKLFF. CDR3 nucleotides: TGTGCCAGCAGTGAGTACAGGGGTGAAGTAGAAAAACTGTTTTTT.

As concerns this clone: Other DNA sequences in this sample translate to the same CDR3. The chain employs TRBV7-2 and TRBJ1-5; unclear D gene. The V and J ends lost 4 bases and 4 bases respectively, with 8 bases between them. The CDR3 totals 13 residues. Looked up from germline, CDR1 is SGHTA and CDR2 is FQGNSA. For the CDR3, the DNA is TGTGCCAGCAGCTCGGACCTAAATCAGCCCCAGCATTTT. Translated, it gives CASSSDLNQPQHF.

For this clone: The sample carries other DNA sequences with the same CDR3. The V call is TRBV18, the J call TRBJ2-5, with D unclear. Trimming removed 3 bases from V and 0 bases from J, with 2 bases in between. The V gene's germline CDR1 is KGHSH and CDR2 LQKENI. This CDR3 spans 12 amino acids. This chain's CDR3 is CASSPYQETQYF. CDR3 in DNA: TGTGCCAGCTCACCCTACCAAGAGACCCAGTACTTC.

The chain has TRBV25-1 and TRBJ1-6; D possibly corresponds to TRBD1 (5 bases). Trimming pared 0 bases from V and 9 bases from J, leaving 21 bases between. CDR1 is MGHDK, CDR2 SYGVNS, per germline. The CDR3 extends over 18 amino acids. CDR3 DNA sequence: TGTGCCAGCAGTGAATATTTGACAATCCAAGGGGCAGGTTCACCCCTCCACTTT. Its translation is CASSEYLTIQGAGSPLHF.

CDR3 protein: CASSTTPGPSYEQYF. The CDR3 DNA is TGTGCCAGCAGCACCACTCCGGGACCCTCCTACGAGCAGTACTTC. The chain joins TRBV11-2 to TRBJ2-7; D assignment may be TRBD1 or TRBD2 (5 bases each). The CDR3 is 15 amino acids. Trimming cost V 5 bases and J 0 bases, with 14 bases left between them. CDR1 and CDR2 from the germline V gene are SGHAT and FQNNGV.

This chain links TRBV10-3 with TRBJ2-7, with 9 bases fitting TRBD2. The germline gives CDR1 ENHRY, CDR2 SYGVKD. The CDR3 is made up of 14 amino acids. V dropped 8 bases and J dropped 4; count of bases not matched to a gene: 9. The CDR3 DNA sequence: TGTGCCATCGGAGAGAGCGGGAGGCCTTACGAGCAGTACTTC. Its translation: CAIGESGRPYEQYF.

CDR3 region: CAFLLAAVIQETQYF. The CDR3 DNA reads TGTGCCTTCTTATTGGCAGCCGTTATACAAGAGACCCAGTACTTC. The V and J genes are TRBV30 and TRBJ2-5; D is unclear. In germline, CDR1 is GTSNPN, CDR2 SVGIG (reference sequence). The CDR3 loop spans 15 amino acids. Trimming cost V 7 bases and J 2 bases, with 20 bases left between them.

The chain combines TRBV7-8 with TRBJ2-7; TRBD1 agrees at 7 bases. The CDR3 length is 17 residues. CDR1 SGHVS and CDR2 FQNEAQ come from the germline V gene. J lost 4 bases, V lost 4 bases, and 16 bases had no gene match. CDR3 DNA: TGTGCCAGCAGCTCCGACTCCCCCCCGGACAGGTTATACGAGCAGTACTTC. Its translation is CASSSDSPPDRLYEQYF. Supplemented by reference TRBV7-8 and TRBJ2-7, the full variable domain reads GAGVSQSPRYKVAKRGQDVALRCDPISGHVSLFWYQQALGQGPEFLTYFQNEAQLDKSGLPSDRFFAERPEGSVSTLKIQRTQQEDSAVYLCASSSDSPPDRLYEQYFGPGTRLTVT.

This clone came up a few times. The junction differs from germline at one of its ends, possibly a read error. The rearrangement links TRBV6-1 to TRBJ1-1; D call uncertain. Germline values: CDR1 MNHNS, CDR2 SASEGT. CDR3 length: 12 residues. CDR3 protein: CASRPPNTEVFF. CDR3 nucleotide sequence: TGTGCCAGCAGACCTCCAAACACTGAAGTTTTCTTT.

The genes are TRBV5-8 and TRBJ2-1; D not certain. CDR1 SGHTS and CDR2 YDEGEE come from the germline V gene. V lost 4 bases and J 8 bases, leaving 16 bases between the germline ends. This CDR3 comprises 14 residues. In DNA form, the CDR3 reads TGTGCCAGCAGCCCGTCATGGGGTTCCCATGAGCAGTTCTTC. It yields the protein CASSPSWGSHEQFF.

The chain couples TRBV19 to TRBJ1-2, with TRBD1 identical over 7 bases. The CDR3 runs 16 residues. V dropped 1 base and J dropped 7; count of bases not matched to a gene: 12. Germline lookup yields CDR1 LNHDA and CDR2 SQIVND (reference sequence). CDR3 residues: CASSIGTGTKGAGYTF. For the CDR3, the DNA is TGTGCCAGTAGTATAGGGACAGGCACAAAAGGCGCTGGCTACACCTTC.

The chain links TRBV10-1 to TRBJ2-1; D remains unclear. The CDR3 is 15 residues long. Germline values: CDR1 WNHNN, CDR2 SYGVQD (reference sequence). V was clipped by 4 bases and J by 3 bases, with 13 bases between them. The CDR3 is CASSVVATIYNEQFF. The CDR3 coding sequence is TGCGCCAGCAGTGTAGTGGCGACCATCTACAATGAGCAGTTCTTC.

The rearrangement joins TRBV19 to TRBJ2-1; 12 nucleotides agree with TRBD2. In germline, CDR1 is LNHDA, CDR2 SQIVND (reference sequence). The CDR3 loop spans 16 amino acids. V trimming: 7 bases; J trimming: 9 bases; junction bases outside the gene matches: 13. CDR3 bases: TGTGCCAGTACCTCGATAGCTAGCGGGAGGGGGGGTGAGCAGTTCTTC. Protein product: CASTSIASGRGGEQFF.

This chain links TRBV4-2 with TRBJ2-1; 8 bases line up with TRBD2. V shed 0 bases, J shed 2 bases, and the junction held 6 bases outside the gene matches. The CDR3 covers 17 residues. CDR1 and CDR2 from the germline V gene are LGHNA and YNFKEQ. The CDR3 here is CASSQDLVAGTYNEQFF. As DNA, the CDR3 is TGTGCCAGCAGCCAAGATTTGGTAGCGGGGACCTACAATGAGCAGTTCTTC.

The rearrangement links TRBV25-1 to TRBJ2-3; TRBD2 might be the D (5 bases). CDR1 is MGHDK and CDR2 is SYGVNS in the germline V gene. V was shortened by 3 bases and J by 0 bases, with 7 bases between the two germline ends. This CDR3 spans 14 amino acids. The CDR3 loop is CASSEWESTDTQYF. The CDR3 nucleotides read TGTGCCAGCAGTGAGTGGGAGAGCACAGATACGCAGTATTTT.

This clone was seen more than once but under ten times. The rearrangement joins TRBV12-5 to TRBJ1-3; maybe TRBD1 (5 bases). Germline CDR1 reads LGHNT; CDR2 reads FRNRAP. The ends were cut back, 6 bases at V and 7 bases at J, with 10 bases in the middle. This CDR3 has 12 amino acids. Here the CDR3 reads CASGQGWNTIYF. CDR3 bases: TGTGCTAGTGGCCAGGGTTGGAACACCATATATTTT.

This clone was picked up a small number of times. The chain employs TRBV2 and TRBJ2-7; 7 bases are a match to TRBD1. The CDR3 extends over 13 amino acids. Germline assignment: CDR1 SNHLY and CDR2 FYNNEI. V was pared by 4 bases and J by 2 bases, with 2 bases of the junction left unmatched. CDR3 coding DNA: TGTGCCAGCAGTGCGGGACAGACCTACGAGCAGTACTTC. It is translated as CASSAGQTYEQYF.

The chain combines TRBV6-1 with TRBJ2-1; 10 nucleotides agree with TRBD1. Germline V CDR1 and CDR2: MNHNS, SASEGT. V lost 2 bases and J lost 7; bases outside the gene matches: 8. CDR3 length: 16 amino acids. The CDR3 bases are TGTGCCAGCAGTGAAACGGGACAGGGGTTGGAGAATGAGCAGTTCTTC. Protein sequence: CASSETGQGLENEQFF.

The J gene is TRBJ2-5, the V gene TRBV21-1; TRBD1 was called by the table and not checked on the DNA. TRBV21-1 is shown as a pseudogene. The CDR3 contains 18 residues. In DNA form, the CDR3 reads TGTGCCAGCAGCAAAAAAAGGGCCGGACAGGGGGCTAAAGAGACCCAGTACTTC. This translates into CASSKKRAGQGAKETQYF.

CDR3 nucleotides: TGTGCCAGTAACTCCAAGGGACTGGGGAACGAGCAGTACTTC. Translating gives CASNSKGLGNEQYF. This rearrangement joins TRBV19 to TRBJ2-7; D might be TRBD2 (6 bases). Trimming cost V 7 bases and J 5 bases, with 18 bases left between them. Germline values: CDR1 LNHDA, CDR2 SQIVND (reference sequence). The CDR3 totals 14 residues.

The rearrangement uses TRBV4-3 and TRBJ2-6; the match to TRBD2 covers 13 bases. CDR1 and CDR2 (germline): LGHNA, YSLEER. The CDR3 has 20 amino acids. Trimming removed 1 base from V and 1 base from J; junction bases left unmatched: 7. The CDR3 bases are TGCGCCAGCAGCCAAGCCACGACTAGCGGGAGGTCGTCTGGGGCCAACGTCCTGACTTTC. Its translation is CASSQATTSGRSSGANVLTF.

This sequence joins TRBV7-2 and TRBJ1-1, with D unclear. The germline V gene encodes CDR1 SGHTA and CDR2 FQGNSA. Trimming removed 1 base at V and 6 bases at J, with 15 bases between. This CDR3 has 15 amino acids. This chain's CDR3 is CASSLGGAVAAEAFF. The CDR3, as DNA: TGTGCCAGCAGCTTAGGTGGCGCAGTCGCCGCTGAAGCTTTCTTT.